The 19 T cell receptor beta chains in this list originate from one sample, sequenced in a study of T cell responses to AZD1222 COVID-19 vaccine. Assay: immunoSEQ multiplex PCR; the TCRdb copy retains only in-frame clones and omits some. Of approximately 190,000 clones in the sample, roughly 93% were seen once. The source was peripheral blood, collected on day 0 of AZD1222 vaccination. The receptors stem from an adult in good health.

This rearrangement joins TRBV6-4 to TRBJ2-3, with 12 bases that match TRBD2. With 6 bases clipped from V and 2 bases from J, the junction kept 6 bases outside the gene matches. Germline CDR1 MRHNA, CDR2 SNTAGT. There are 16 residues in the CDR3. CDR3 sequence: CASSPLAGGSTDTQYF. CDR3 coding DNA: TGTGCCAGCAGCCCCCTAGCGGGAGGGTCCACAGATACGCAGTATTTT.

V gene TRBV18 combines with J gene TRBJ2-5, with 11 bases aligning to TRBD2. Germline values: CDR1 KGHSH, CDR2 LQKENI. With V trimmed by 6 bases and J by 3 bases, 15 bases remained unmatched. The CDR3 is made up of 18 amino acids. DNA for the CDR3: TGTGCCAGCTCCCAAATACCGGGACTAGCGGCAGCTAAAGAGACCCAGTACTTC. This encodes CASSQIPGLAAAKETQYF.

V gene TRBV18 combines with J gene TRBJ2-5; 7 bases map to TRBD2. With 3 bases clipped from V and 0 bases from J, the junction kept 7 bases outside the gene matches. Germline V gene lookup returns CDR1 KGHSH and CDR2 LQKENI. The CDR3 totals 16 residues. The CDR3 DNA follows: TGTGCCAGCTCACCCGAGCGGGGATGGTACCAAGAGACCCAGTACTTC. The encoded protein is CASSPERGWYQETQYF.

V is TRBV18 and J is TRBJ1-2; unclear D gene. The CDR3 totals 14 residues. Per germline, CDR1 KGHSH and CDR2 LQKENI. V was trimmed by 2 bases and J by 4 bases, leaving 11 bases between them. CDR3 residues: CASSPDPSGYGYTF. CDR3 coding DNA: TGTGCCAGCTCACCAGACCCAAGCGGCTATGGCTACACCTTC. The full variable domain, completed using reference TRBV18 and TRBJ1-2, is NAGVMQNPRHLVRRRGQEARLRCSPMKGHSHVYWYRQLPEEGLKFMVYLQKENIIDESGMPKERFSAEFPKEGPSILRIQQVVRGDSAAYFCASSPDPSGYGYTFGSGTRLTVV.

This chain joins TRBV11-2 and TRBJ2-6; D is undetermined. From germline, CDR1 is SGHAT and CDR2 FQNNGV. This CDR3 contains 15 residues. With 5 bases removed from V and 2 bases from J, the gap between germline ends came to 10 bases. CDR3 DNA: TGTGCCAGCAGCCTCGGACCCGCTGGGGCCAACGTCCTGACTTTC. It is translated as CASSLGPAGANVLTF.

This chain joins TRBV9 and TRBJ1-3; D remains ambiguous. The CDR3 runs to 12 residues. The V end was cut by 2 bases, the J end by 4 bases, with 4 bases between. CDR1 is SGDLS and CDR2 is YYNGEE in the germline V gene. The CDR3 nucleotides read TGTGCCAGCAGCGTGTTCGGAAACACCATATATTTT. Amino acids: CASSVFGNTIYF.

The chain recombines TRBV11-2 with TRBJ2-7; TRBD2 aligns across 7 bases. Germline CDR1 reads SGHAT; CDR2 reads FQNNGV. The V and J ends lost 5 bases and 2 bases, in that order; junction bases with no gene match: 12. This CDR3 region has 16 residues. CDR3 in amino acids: CASSHPRGGLTYEQYF. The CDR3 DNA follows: TGTGCCAGCAGCCACCCTCGGGGAGGGCTGACCTACGAGCAGTACTTC. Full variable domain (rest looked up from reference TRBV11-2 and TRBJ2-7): EAGVAQSPRYKIIEKRQSVAFWCNPISGHATLYWYQQILGQGPKLLIQFQNNGVVDDSQLPKDRFSAERLKGVDSTLKIQPAKLEDSAVYLCASSHPRGGLTYEQYFGPGTRLTVT.

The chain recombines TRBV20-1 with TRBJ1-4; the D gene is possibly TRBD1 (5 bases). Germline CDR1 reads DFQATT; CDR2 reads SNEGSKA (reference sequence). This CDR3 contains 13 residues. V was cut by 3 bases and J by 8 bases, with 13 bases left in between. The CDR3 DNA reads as TGCAGTGCTAGTCTAGCCGGGGACGAAAAACTGTTTTTT. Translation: CSASLAGDEKLFF.

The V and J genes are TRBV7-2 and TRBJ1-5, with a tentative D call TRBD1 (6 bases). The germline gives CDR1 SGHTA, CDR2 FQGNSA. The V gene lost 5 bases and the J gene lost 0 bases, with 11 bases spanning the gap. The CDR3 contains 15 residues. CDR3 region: CASSAPGDSNQPQHF. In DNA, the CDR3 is TGTGCCAGCAGCGCCCCAGGGGATAGCAATCAGCCCCAGCATTTT.

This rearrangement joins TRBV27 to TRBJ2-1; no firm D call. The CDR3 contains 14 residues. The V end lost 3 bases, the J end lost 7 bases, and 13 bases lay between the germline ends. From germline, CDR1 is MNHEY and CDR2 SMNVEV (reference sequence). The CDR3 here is CASSFTSNKNEQFF. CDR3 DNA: TGTGCCAGCAGTTTTACCTCAAACAAGAATGAGCAGTTCTTC.

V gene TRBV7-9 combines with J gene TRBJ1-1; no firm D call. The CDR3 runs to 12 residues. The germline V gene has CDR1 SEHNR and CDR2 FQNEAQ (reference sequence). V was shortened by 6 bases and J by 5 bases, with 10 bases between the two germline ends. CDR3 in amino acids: CASSESRTEAFF. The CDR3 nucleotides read TGTGCCAGCAGTGAATCCAGGACTGAAGCTTTCTTT. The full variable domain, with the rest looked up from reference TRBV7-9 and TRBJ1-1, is DTGVSQNPRHKITKRGQNVTFRCDPISEHNRLYWYRQTLGQGPEFLTYFQNEAQLEKSRLLSDRFSAERPKGSFSTLEIQRTEQGDSAMYLCASSESRTEAFFGQGTRLTVV.

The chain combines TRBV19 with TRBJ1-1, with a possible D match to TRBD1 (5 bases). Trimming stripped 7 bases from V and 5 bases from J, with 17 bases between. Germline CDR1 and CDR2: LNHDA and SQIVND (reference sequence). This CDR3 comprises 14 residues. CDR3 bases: TGTGCCAGTATGATGGGCTCCCCAGGGACTGAAGCTTTCTTT. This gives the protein CASMMGSPGTEAFF.

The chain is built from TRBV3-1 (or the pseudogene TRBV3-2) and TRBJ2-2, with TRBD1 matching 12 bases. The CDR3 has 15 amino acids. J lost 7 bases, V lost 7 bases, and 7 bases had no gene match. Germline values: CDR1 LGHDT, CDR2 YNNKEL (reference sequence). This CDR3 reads CASIAGTGGIGELFF. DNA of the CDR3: TGTGCCAGCATCGCCGGGACAGGGGGCATCGGGGAGCTGTTTTTT.

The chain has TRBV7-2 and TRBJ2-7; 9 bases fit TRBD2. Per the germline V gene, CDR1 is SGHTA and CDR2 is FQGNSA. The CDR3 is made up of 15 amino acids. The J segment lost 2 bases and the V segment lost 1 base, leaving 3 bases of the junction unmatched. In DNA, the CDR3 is TGTGCCAGCAGCTTAGTAGCGGGAGAAACCTACGAGCAGTACTTC. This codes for CASSLVAGETYEQYF.

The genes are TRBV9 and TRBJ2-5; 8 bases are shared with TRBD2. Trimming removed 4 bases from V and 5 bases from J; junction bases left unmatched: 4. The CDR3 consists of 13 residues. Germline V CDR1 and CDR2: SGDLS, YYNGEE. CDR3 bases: TGTGCCAGCAGCAGACGGGAGGGGGAGACCCAGTACTTC. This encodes CASSRREGETQYF.

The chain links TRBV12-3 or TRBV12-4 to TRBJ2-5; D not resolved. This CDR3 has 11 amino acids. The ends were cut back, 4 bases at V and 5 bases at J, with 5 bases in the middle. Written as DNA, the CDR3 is TGTGCCAGCAGTTCTGGGGAGACCCAGTACTTC. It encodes CASSSGETQYF.

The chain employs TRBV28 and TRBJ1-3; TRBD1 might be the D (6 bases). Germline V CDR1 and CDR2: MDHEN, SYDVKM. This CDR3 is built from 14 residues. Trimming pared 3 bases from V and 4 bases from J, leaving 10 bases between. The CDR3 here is CASSFSGEGNTIYF. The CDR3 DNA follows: TGTGCCAGCAGTTTTTCAGGGGAGGGAAACACCATATATTTT.

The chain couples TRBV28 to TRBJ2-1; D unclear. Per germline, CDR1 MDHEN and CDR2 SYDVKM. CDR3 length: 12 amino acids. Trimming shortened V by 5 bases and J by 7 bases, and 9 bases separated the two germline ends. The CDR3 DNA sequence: TGTGCCAGCAGTGTCACAGAAAATGAGCAGTTCTTC. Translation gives CASSVTENEQFF.

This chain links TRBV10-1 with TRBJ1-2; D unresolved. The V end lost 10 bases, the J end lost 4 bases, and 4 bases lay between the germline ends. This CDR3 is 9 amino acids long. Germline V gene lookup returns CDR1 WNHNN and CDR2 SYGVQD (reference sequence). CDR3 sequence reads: CATAYGYTF. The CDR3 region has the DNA TGCGCCACCGCCTATGGCTACACCTTC.